The clone carrying this T cell receptor (beta chain) was observed many times. The data were taken from a study of T cells in Graves' hyperthyroidism and ophthalmopathy. Amplified regions were TCR beta CDR3 sequences from RNA transcripts. HTBI primers were employed in a first-round RT-PCR of the TCR CDR3. Each CDR3 protein gets one entry after TCRdb re-called the multiplex PCR reads with MiXCR. This table has some 690,000 distinct CDR3 sequences, roughly 17% appearing once. Germline V gene lookup returns CDR1 MNHEY and CDR2 SMNVEV (reference sequence). J lost 3 bases, V lost 5 bases, and 13 bases had no gene match. The CDR3 runs to 16 residues.

This receptor was identified in a man aged 50 or older with Graves' hyperthyroidism. This chain connects TRBV27 to TRBJ2-7; 7 bases align to TRBD2. The source material was blood. CDR3 sequence (DNA): TGTGCCAGCAGTCCAGGAGCGGGACTGGTTCGCTACGAGCAGTACTTC. It yields the protein CASSPGAGLVRYEQYF.